This T cell receptor beta chain was identified in a study of T-cell reconstitution after alpha-beta-depleted transplantation in children. This clonotype showed up many times. V was pared by 6 bases and J by 0 bases, with 12 bases between. This CDR3 region has 13 residues. Per the germline V gene, CDR1 is DFQATT and CDR2 is SNEGSKA (reference sequence). Library preparation (for TCRbeta) was performed with unique molecular identifiers. One entry per CDR3 protein, called by TCRdb with MiXCR from the PCR reads. The sample lists fewer than 120,000 distinct CDR3 sequences; 10% were seen once. V gene TRBV20-1 combines with J gene TRBJ2-7; the D gene is possibly TRBD2 (7 bases). The TCR comes from a human donor who donated a stem cell graft to a child with acute lymphoblastic leukemia. The source was PBMCs from the stem cell graft donor, collected from the stem cell graft. The CDR3 sequence is CSAGGTTSYEQYF. The CDR3 region has the DNA TGCAGTGCCGGGGGGACAACCTCCTACGAGCAGTACTTC.